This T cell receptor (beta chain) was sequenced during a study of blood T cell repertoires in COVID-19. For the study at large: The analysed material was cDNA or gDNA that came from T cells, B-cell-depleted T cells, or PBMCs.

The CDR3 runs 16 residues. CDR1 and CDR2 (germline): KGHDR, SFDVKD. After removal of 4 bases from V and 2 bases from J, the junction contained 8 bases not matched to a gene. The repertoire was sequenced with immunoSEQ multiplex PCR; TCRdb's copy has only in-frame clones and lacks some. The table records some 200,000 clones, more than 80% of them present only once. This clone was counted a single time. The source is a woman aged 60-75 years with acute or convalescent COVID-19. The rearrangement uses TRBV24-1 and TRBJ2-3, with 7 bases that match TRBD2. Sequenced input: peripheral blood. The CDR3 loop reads CATSDWSGTLTDTQYF. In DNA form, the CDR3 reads TGTGCCACCAGTGACTGGAGCGGGACTCTCACAGATACGCAGTATTTT.